Listed here is a single T cell receptor beta chain. The antigen is unknown. CDR1 and CDR2 (germline): SGHTA, FQGTGA. Losses at the gene ends were 5 bases for V and 3 bases for J; bases not matched to a gene: 3. The CDR3 extends over 15 amino acids. The data were obtained in a study of PD-1 blockade in classical Hodgkin lymphoma. Study results and limitations: Whatever underlies the repertoire differences (possibly disease activity or prior therapy) remains undefined. Those achieving complete response showed baseline diversity like newly diagnosed patients.

Autologous stem cell transplantation was followed by relapse in every patient, and brentuximab vedotin exposure varied. TCRdb's table, derived via immunoSEQ multiplex PCR, lists solely in-frame clones and lacks some. Here the sample spans around 13,000 clones, over 80% being singletons. V gene TRBV7-3 combines with J gene TRBJ2-1, with TRBD2 matching over 11 bases. The receptor was isolated from a human donor with classical Hodgkin lymphoma. Material: peripheral blood mononuclear cells (PBMCs), obtained at baseline. CDR3 nucleotide sequence: TGTGCCAGCAGCCGGACTAGCGGGCTCTACAATGAGCAGTTCTTC. Encoded protein: CASSRTSGLYNEQFF.